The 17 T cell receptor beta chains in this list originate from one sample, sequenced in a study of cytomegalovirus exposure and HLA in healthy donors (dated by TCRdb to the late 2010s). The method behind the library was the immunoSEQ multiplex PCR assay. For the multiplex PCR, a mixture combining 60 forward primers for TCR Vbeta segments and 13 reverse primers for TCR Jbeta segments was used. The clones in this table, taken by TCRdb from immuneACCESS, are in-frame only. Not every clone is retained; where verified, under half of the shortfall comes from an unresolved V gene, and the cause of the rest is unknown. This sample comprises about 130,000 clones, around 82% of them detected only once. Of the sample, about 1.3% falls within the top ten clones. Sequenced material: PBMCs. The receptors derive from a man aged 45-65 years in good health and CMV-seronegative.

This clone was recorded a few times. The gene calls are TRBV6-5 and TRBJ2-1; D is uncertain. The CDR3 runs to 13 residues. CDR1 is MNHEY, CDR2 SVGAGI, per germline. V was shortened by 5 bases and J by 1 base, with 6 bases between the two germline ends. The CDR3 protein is CASSPYSYNEQFF. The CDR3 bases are TGTGCCAGCAGTCCCTATTCCTACAATGAGCAGTTCTTC.

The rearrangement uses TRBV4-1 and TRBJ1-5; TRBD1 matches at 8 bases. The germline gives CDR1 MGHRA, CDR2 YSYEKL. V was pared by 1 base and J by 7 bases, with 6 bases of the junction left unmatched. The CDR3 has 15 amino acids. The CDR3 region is CASSQGAGGHQPQHF. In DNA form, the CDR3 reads TGCGCCAGCAGCCAAGGTGCAGGGGGCCACCAGCCCCAGCATTTT.

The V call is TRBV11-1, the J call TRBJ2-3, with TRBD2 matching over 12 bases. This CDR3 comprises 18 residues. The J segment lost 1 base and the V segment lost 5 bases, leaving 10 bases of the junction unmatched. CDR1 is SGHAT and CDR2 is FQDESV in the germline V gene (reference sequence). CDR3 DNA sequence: TGTGCCAGCAGCCCCTCTAGCGGGAGGGCATCGGGCACAGATACGCAGTATTTT. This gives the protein CASSPSSGRASGTDTQYF.

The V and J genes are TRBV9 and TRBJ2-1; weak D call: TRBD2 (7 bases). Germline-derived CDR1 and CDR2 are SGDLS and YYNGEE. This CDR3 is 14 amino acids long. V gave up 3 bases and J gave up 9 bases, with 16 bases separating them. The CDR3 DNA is TGTGCCAGCAGCGCAACTAGCGAAGGGGGTGAGCAGTTCTTC. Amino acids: CASSATSEGGEQFF.

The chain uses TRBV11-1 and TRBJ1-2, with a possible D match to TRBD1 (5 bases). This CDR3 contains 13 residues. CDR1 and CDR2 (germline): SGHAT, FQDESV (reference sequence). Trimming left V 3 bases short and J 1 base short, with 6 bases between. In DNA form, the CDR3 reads TGTGCCAGCAGCTTCCAGGGTAACTATGGCTACACCTTC. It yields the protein CASSFQGNYGYTF.

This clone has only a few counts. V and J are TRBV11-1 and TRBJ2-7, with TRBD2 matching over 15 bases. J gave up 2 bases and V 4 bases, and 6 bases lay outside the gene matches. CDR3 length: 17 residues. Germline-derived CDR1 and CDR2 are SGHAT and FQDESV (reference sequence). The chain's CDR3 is CASSSYGTSGRPYEQYF. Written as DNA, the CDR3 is TGTGCCAGCAGCTCCTATGGGACTAGCGGGAGGCCCTACGAGCAGTACTTC. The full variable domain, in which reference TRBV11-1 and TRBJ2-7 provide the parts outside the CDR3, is EAEVAQSPRYKITEKSQAVAFWCDPISGHATLYWYRQILGQGPELLVQFQDESVVDDSQLPKDRFSAERLKGVDSTLKIQPAELGDSAMYLCASSSYGTSGRPYEQYFGPGTRLTVT.

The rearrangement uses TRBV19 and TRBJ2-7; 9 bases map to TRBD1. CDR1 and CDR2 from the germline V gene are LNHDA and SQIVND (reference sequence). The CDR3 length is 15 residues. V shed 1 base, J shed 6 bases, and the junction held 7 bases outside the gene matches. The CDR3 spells CASSIVPGQGIEQYF. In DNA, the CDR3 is TGTGCCAGTAGTATAGTCCCAGGACAGGGGATCGAGCAGTACTTC.

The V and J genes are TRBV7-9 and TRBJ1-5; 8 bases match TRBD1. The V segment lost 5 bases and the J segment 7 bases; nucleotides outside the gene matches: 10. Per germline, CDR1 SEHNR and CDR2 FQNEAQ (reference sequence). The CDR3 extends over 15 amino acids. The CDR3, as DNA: TGTGCCAGCAGCGCGACCGCAGGGGGCCTCCAGCCCCAGCATTTT. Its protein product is CASSATAGGLQPQHF. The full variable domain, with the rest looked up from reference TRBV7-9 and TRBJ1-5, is DTGVSQNPRHKITKRGQNVTFRCDPISEHNRLYWYRQTLGQGPEFLTYFQNEAQLEKSRLLSDRFSAERPKGSFSTLEIQRTEQGDSAMYLCASSATAGGLQPQHFGDGTRLSIL.

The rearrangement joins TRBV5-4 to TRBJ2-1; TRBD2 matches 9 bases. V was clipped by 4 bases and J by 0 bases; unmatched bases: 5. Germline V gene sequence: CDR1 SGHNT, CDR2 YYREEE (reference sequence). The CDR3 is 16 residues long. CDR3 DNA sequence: TGTGCCAGCAGCAAAAAAGCGGGGGGCTCCTACAATGAGCAGTTCTTC. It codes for CASSKKAGGSYNEQFF.

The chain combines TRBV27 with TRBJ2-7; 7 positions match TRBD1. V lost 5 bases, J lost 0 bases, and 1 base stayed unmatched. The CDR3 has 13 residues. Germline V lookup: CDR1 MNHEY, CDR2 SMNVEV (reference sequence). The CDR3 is CASSRDSSYEQYF. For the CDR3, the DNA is TGTGCCAGCAGTAGGGACAGCTCCTACGAGCAGTACTTC.

The CDR3, as DNA: TGCGCCAGCAGCCCCGGCGACAGATCTAGTAATGAAAAACTGTTTTTT. Its translation: CASSPGDRSSNEKLFF. The chain has TRBV5-1 and TRBJ1-4, with a possible D match to TRBD1 (5 bases). Trimming cost V 4 bases and J 4 bases, with 17 bases left between them. The CDR3 is 16 amino acids. Germline assignment: CDR1 SGHRS and CDR2 YFSETQ.

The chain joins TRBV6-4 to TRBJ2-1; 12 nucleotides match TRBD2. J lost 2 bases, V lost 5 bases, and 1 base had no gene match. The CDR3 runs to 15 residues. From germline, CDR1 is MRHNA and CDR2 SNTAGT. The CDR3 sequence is CASSRTSGAYNEQFF. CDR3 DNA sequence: TGTGCCAGCAGTAGGACTAGCGGGGCCTACAATGAGCAGTTCTTC.

The CDR3 DNA sequence: TGTGCCAGCTCATCCGGGTCGAACACTGAAGCTTTCTTT. Its translation is CASSSGSNTEAFF. The V call is TRBV18, the J call TRBJ1-1; no definite D call. The germline CDR1 and CDR2 sequences are KGHSH and LQKENI. The germline V and J ends were trimmed by 5 bases and 1 base, with 8 bases remaining between them. The CDR3 is 13 residues long.

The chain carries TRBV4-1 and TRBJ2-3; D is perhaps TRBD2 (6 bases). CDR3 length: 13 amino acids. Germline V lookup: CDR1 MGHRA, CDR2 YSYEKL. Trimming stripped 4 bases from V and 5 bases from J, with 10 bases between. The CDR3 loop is CASSLAVRDTQYF. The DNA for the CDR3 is TGCGCCAGCAGCCTAGCGGTTCGAGATACGCAGTATTTT.

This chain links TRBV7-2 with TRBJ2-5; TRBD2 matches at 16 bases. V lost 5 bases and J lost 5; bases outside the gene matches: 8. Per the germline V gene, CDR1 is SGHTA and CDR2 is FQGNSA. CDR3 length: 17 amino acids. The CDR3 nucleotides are TGTGCCAGCAGCCTAGAGGGACTAGCGGGAGGGCATGAGACCCAGTACTTC. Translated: CASSLEGLAGGHETQYF.

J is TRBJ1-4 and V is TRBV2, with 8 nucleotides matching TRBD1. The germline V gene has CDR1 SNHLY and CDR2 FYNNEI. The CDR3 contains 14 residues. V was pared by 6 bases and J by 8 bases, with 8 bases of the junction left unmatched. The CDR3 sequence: CASSETGVSEKLFF. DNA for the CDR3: TGTGCCAGCAGCGAGACAGGGGTCTCGGAAAAACTGTTTTTT.

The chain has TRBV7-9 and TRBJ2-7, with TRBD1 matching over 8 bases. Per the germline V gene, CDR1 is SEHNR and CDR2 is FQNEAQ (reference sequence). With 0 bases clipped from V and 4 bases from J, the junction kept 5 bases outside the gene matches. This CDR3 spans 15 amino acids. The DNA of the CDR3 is TGTGCCAGCAGCTTAGCTGTGGACAGGGTATACGAGCAGTACTTC. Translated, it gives CASSLAVDRVYEQYF.